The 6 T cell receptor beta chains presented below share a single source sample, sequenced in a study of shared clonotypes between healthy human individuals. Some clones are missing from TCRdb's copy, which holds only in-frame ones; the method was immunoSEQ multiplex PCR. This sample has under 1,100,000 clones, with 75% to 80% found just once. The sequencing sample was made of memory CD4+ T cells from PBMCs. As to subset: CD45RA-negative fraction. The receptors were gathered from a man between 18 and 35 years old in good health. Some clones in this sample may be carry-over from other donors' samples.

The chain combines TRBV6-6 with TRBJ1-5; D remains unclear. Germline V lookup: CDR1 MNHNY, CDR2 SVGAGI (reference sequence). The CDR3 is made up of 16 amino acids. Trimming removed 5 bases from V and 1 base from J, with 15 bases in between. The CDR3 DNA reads TGTGCCAGCAGTGGGAATCCTAGTCGGAGCAATCAGCCCCAGCATTTT. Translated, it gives CASSGNPSRSNQPQHF.

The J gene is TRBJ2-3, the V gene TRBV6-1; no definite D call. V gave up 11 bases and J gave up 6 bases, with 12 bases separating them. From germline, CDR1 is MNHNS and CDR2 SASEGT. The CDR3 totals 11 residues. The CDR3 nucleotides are TGTGCCTGCGCAGACCCGGATACGCAGTATTTT. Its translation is CACADPDTQYF.

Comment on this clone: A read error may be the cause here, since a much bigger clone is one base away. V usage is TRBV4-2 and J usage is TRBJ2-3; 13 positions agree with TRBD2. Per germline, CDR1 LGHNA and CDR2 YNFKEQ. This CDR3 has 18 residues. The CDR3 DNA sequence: TGTGCCAGCAGCCCGGGACTAGCGGGATACTATAGCACAGATACGCAGTGTTTT. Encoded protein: CASSPGLAGYYSTDTQCF.

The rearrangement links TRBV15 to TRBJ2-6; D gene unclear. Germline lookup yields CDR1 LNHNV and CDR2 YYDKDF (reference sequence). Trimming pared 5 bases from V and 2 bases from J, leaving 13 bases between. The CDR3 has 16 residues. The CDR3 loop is CATSSPAVTGANVLTF. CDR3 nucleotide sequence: TGTGCCACCAGCTCCCCCGCCGTAACTGGGGCCAACGTCCTGACTTTC.

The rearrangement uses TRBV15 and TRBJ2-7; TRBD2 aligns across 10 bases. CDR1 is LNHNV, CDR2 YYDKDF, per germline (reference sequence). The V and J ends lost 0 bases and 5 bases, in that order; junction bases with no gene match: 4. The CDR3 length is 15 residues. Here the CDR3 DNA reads TGTGCCACCAGCAGAGATGGGCTAGCGGGAGACGAGCAGTACTTC. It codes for CATSRDGLAGDEQYF.

The CDR3 DNA reads as TGTGCCAGCAGCCAAGATTACAGGGGACGGTATGGCTACACCTTC. Translated, it gives CASSQDYRGRYGYTF. The gene calls are TRBV14 and TRBJ1-2; 7 bases agree with TRBD1. The J segment lost 5 bases and the V segment lost 0 bases, leaving 6 bases of the junction unmatched. The CDR3 is made up of 15 amino acids. Germline V lookup: CDR1 SGHDN, CDR2 FVKESK.